These 13 T cell receptor beta chains were sequenced from one sample in a study of PD-1 blockade in classical Hodgkin lymphoma. Produced via immunoSEQ multiplex PCR; TCRdb's table is partial and in-frame only. Found here are fewer than 15,000 clones, around nine tenths of them singletons; the top ten hold approximately 35%. All patients relapsed after autologous stem cell transplantation, and brentuximab vedotin exposure varied. The input for sequencing was peripheral blood mononuclear cells (PBMCs), taken at baseline. These receptors all come from a human donor with classical Hodgkin lymphoma.

J is TRBJ2-3 and V is TRBV19; 7 nucleotides agree with TRBD1. Germline V gives CDR1 LNHDA, CDR2 SQIVND (reference sequence). J gave up 1 base and V 5 bases, and 6 bases lay outside the gene matches. The CDR3 length is 15 residues. The CDR3 nucleotides are TGTGCCAGTAGTCAAGGACAGGCCGGCACAGATACGCAGTATTTT. Amino acid sequence: CASSQGQAGTDTQYF. Full variable domain (missing parts from reference TRBV19 and TRBJ2-3): DGGITQSPKYLFRKEGQNVTLSCEQNLNHDAMYWYRQDPGQGLRLIYYSQIVNDFQKGDIAEGYSVSREKKESFPLTVTSAQKNPTAFYLCASSQGQAGTDTQYFGPGTRLTVL.

The chain combines TRBV30 with TRBJ1-2; no reliable D call. CDR1 is GTSNPN and CDR2 is SVGIG in the germline V gene (reference sequence). V gave up 3 bases and J gave up 5 bases, with 10 bases separating them. There are 12 residues in the CDR3. The CDR3 protein is CAWSFLGYGYTF. CDR3 nucleotides: TGTGCCTGGAGCTTCTTAGGTTATGGCTACACCTTC.

The chain is built from TRBV28 and TRBJ1-5; D ambiguous. V lost 0 bases to trimming and J lost 0 bases, with 15 bases between them. Germline loops: CDR1 MDHEN, CDR2 SYDVKM. This CDR3 has 18 amino acids. The CDR3 region has the DNA TGTGCCAGCAGTTTATGGGTAGGCCCGACTTATAGCAATCAGCCCCAGCATTTT. Protein: CASSLWVGPTYSNQPQHF. The full variable domain, in which reference TRBV28 and TRBJ1-5 provide the parts outside the CDR3, is DVKVTQSSRYLVKRTGEKVFLECVQDMDHENMFWYRQDPGLGLRLIYFSYDVKMKEKGDIPEGYSVSREKKERFSLILESASTNQTSMYLCASSLWVGPTYSNQPQHFGDGTRLSIL.

This rearrangement joins TRBV30 to TRBJ1-1; perhaps TRBD1 as D (5 bases). Germline CDR1 reads GTSNPN; CDR2 reads SVGIG (reference sequence). The CDR3 consists of 14 residues. V shed 3 bases and J shed 0 bases, with 11 bases lying between them. The CDR3 region has the DNA TGTGCCTGGAGACCCGACAGCATGAACACTGAAGCTTTCTTT. Protein product: CAWRPDSMNTEAFF.

The J gene is TRBJ1-1, the V gene TRBV28; no firm D call. Germline assignment: CDR1 MDHEN and CDR2 SYDVKM. V lost 6 bases and J lost 5, with 13 bases in between. This CDR3 spans 13 amino acids. The CDR3 DNA follows: TGTGCCAGCAGCATAGGGAGAGGGACTGAAGCTTTCTTT. Amino acids: CASSIGRGTEAFF.

The chain links TRBV5-1 to TRBJ1-2; D unclear. Germline CDR1 SGHRS, CDR2 YFSETQ. With 0 bases removed from V and 5 bases from J, the gap between germline ends came to 14 bases. This CDR3 is 15 amino acids long. As DNA, the CDR3 is TGCGCCAGCAGCTTGGATCGCAGGAGCCTATATGGCTACACCTTC. Protein sequence: CASSLDRRSLYGYTF.

V is TRBV21-1 and J is TRBJ2-1; the table's D call TRBD2 went unverified against the DNA. TRBV21-1 constitutes a pseudogene. This CDR3 has 16 amino acids. The chain's CDR3 is CASSKVRGASLNEQFF. CDR3 DNA: TGTGCCAGCAGCAAAGTTCGGGGGGCCAGCCTCAATGAGCAGTTCTTC.

V is TRBV6-1 and J is TRBJ1-2; D remains unclear. In germline, CDR1 is MNHNS, CDR2 SASEGT. V was cut by 1 base and J by 8 bases, with 14 bases left in between. CDR3 length: 14 residues. The CDR3 sequence is CASSEELDPGGYTF. CDR3 DNA sequence: TGTGCCAGCAGTGAAGAGTTGGACCCCGGCGGCTACACCTTC.

The chain couples TRBV18 to TRBJ1-3, with TRBD1 identical over 8 bases. The CDR3 extends over 19 amino acids. V was pared by 3 bases and J by 0 bases, with 13 bases of the junction left unmatched. Germline assignment: CDR1 KGHSH and CDR2 LQKENI. This CDR3 is CASSPDGQGSPYSGNTIYF. The DNA for the CDR3 is TGTGCCAGCTCACCGGATGGACAGGGAAGCCCATACTCTGGAAACACCATATATTTT.

V and J are TRBV18 and TRBJ1-4; D gene unclear. V was pared by 6 bases and J by 0 bases, with 8 bases between. CDR3 length equals 14 residues. Per the germline V gene, CDR1 is KGHSH and CDR2 is LQKENI. The CDR3 DNA sequence: TGTGCCAGCTCTCCAAGAACAACTAATGAAAAACTGTTTTTT. Amino acid sequence: CASSPRTTNEKLFF.

The rearrangement joins TRBV11-2 to TRBJ2-3; the D is unclear. Trimming pared 3 bases from V and 5 bases from J, leaving 6 bases between. The CDR3 is 12 residues long. Germline CDR1 reads SGHAT; CDR2 reads FQNNGV. CDR3 sequence: CASSFGGDTQYF. The CDR3, as DNA: TGTGCCAGCAGCTTTGGTGGAGATACGCAGTATTTT.

The genes are TRBV5-6 and TRBJ1-1, with no clear D. The germline gives CDR1 SGHDT, CDR2 YYEEEE. This CDR3 spans 11 amino acids. V lost 3 bases and J lost 6, with 6 bases in between. CDR3 DNA: TGTGCCAGCAGCTACGGGGCTGAAGCTTTCTTT. Translation gives CASSYGAEAFF.

The chain joins TRBV6-4 to TRBJ2-1; TRBD2 matches 12 bases. Germline values: CDR1 MRHNA, CDR2 SNTAGT. The junction had 4 bases not matched to a gene; V was cut back by 0 bases and J by 7 bases. The CDR3 has 16 residues. The CDR3 region has the DNA TGTGCCAGCAGTGACTCATGGCTAGCGGGAGGGAATGAGCAGTTCTTC. Protein sequence: CASSDSWLAGGNEQFF.